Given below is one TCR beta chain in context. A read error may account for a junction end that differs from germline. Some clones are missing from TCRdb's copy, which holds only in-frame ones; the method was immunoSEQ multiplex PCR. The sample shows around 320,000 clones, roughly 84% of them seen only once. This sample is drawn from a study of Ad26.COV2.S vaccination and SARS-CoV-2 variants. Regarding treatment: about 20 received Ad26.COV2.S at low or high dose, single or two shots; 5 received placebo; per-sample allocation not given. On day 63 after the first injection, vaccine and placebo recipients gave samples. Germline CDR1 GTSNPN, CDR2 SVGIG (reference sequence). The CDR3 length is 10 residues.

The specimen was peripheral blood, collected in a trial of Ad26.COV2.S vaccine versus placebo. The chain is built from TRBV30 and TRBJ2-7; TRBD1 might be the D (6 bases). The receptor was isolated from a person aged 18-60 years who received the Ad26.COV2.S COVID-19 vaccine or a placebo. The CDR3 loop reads CAWGYRDPHF. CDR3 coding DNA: TGTGCCTGGGGGTACAGGGATCCGCACTTC.